The T cell receptor beta chain described here comes from a study of T cells after somatic rescue of genetic block. Germline CDR1 reads MNHEY; CDR2 reads SVGAGI. Trimming cost V 5 bases and J 8 bases; bases outside gene matches: 11. The CDR3 runs 14 residues. Only in-frame clones appear in the TCRdb table, and some are missing; sequencing was by immunoSEQ multiplex PCR. Of 80,000 to 100,000 clones listed, about 90% are singletons. Sequencing used peripheral blood mononuclear cells (PBMCs). This clonotype originated in a woman between 18 and 29 years old. The chain carries TRBV6-5 and TRBJ1-2; 7 nucleotides match TRBD1. The CDR3 loop reads CASSPDRDQGGYTF. DNA of the CDR3: TGTGCCAGCAGTCCCGACAGGGACCAGGGCGGCTACACCTTC.